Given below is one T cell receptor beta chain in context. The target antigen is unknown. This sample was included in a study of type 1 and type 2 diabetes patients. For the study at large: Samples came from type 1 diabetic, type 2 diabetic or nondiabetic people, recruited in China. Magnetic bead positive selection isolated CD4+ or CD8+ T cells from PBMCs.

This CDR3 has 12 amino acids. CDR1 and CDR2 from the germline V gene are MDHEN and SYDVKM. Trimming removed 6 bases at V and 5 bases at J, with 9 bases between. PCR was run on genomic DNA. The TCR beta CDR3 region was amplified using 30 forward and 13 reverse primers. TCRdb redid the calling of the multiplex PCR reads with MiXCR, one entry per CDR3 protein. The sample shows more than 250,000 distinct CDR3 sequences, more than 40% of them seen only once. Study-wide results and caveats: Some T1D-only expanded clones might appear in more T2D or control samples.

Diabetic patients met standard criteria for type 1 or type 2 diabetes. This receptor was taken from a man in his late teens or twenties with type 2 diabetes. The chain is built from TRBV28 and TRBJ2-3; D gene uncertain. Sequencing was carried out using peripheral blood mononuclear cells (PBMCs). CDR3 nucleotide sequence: TGTGCCAGCAGCTCGGTCGGAGATACGCAGTATTTT. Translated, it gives CASSSVGDTQYF. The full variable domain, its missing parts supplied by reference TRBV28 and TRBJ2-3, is DVKVTQSSRYLVKRTGEKVFLECVQDMDHENMFWYRQDPGLGLRLIYFSYDVKMKEKGDIPEGYSVSREKKERFSLILESASTNQTSMYLCASSSVGDTQYFGPGTRLTVL.